This T cell receptor (beta chain) was captured by sequencing in a study of blood T cell repertoires in COVID-19. For the study at large: Collection of acute and convalescent COVID-19 samples took place in the United States, Italy and Spain.

Clones were sequenced by immunoSEQ multiplex PCR, and TCRdb holds only the in-frame ones, with some missing. The sample yields 200,000 to 250,000 clones, around 81% seen once. Each participant's cohort was designated according to participant-reported clinical history. Input material: PBMCs or T cells enriched from blood (not recorded which). The clonotype originates from a man between 25 and 39 years old with acute COVID-19.

CDR3 loop: CAWTGAGGVYEQYF. CDR3 coding DNA: TGTGCCTGGACCGGTGCAGGGGGCGTCTACGAGCAGTACTTC. The J gene is TRBJ2-7, the V gene TRBV30; 8 bases align to TRBD1. Per germline, CDR1 GTSNPN and CDR2 SVGIG (reference sequence). V dropped 4 bases and J dropped 3; count of bases not matched to a gene: 8. The CDR3 spans 14 residues. The entire variable domain, with the rest obtained from reference TRBV30 and TRBJ2-7, is as follows: SQTIHQWPATLVQPVGSPLSLECTVEGTSNPNLYWYRQAAGRGLQLLFYSVGIGQISSEVPQNLSASRPQDRQFILSSKKLLLSDSGFYLCAWTGAGGVYEQYFGPGTRLTVT.